The entry below describes one T cell receptor beta chain. Its matching antigen is unknown. The record originates from a study of T cell responses to AZD1222 COVID-19 vaccine. The trim removed 4 bases at V and 2 bases at J, leaving 6 bases unmatched. The CDR3 loop spans 15 amino acids. From germline, CDR1 is KGHDR and CDR2 SFDVKD. Profiling relied on immunoSEQ multiplex PCR, and the TCRdb table lists in-frame clones only, not all of them. The sample includes 180,000 or so clones, roughly 94% seen only once; the top ten take approximately 0.6%. Findings and limits, study-wide: Variant regions that are unmutated are reportedly the target of nearly half of spike-specific TCRs. Spike-specific TCR breadth and depth went up after people got two AZD1222 doses.

This TCR derives from an adult in good health. The gene calls are TRBV24-1 and TRBJ2-5; TRBD2 aligns across 7 bases. The specimen was peripheral blood, collected on day 0 of AZD1222 vaccination. CDR3 DNA: TGTGCCACCAGTGAGCCTAGCGGCCTACAAGAGACCCAGTACTTC. This encodes CATSEPSGLQETQYF.